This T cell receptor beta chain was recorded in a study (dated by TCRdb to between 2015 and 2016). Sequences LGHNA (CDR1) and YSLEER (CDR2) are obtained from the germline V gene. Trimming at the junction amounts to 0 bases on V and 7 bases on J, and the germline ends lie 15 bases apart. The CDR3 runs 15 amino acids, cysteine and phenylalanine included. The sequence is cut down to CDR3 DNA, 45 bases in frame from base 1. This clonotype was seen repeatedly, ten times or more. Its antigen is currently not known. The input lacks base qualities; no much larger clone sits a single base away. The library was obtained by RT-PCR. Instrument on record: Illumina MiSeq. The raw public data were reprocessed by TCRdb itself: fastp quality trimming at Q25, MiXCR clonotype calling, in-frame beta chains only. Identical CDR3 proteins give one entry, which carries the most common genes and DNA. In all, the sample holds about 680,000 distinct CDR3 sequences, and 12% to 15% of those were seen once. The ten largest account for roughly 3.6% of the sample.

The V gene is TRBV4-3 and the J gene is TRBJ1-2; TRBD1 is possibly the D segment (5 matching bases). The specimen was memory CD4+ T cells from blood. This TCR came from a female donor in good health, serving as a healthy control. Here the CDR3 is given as CASSQDSARASGYTF. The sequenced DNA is TGCGCCAGCAGCCAAGATTCGGCCAGGGCGAGTGGCTACACCTTC.